The following is a T cell receptor beta chain sequence with its context. Its cognate antigen is unknown. The sample originates from a study of shared clonotypes between healthy human individuals. V lost 3 bases and J lost 3; bases outside the gene matches: 1. The CDR3 extends over 14 amino acids. Germline CDR1 MGHDK, CDR2 SYGVNS. Genomic DNA per cell subset filled all wells of several immunoSEQ plates. Assay: immunoSEQ multiplex PCR; the TCRdb copy retains only in-frame clones and omits some. The data hold 660,000 or so clones, with about 96% observed a single time. Whole-study results and caveats: With a few donors compared, 4.5% to 6.5% of naive CD4 clonotypes were shared.

CD8 cells classed as naive were CD45RO-negative and positively selected for CCR7, excluding terminally differentiated effector memory CD45RA+ cells. Sequencing was done on a sample of naive CD8+ T cells sorted from blood. The TCR was taken from a woman aged 30 to 39 in good health. V and J are TRBV25-1 and TRBJ1-1; the match to TRBD1 covers 10 bases. CDR3 sequence: CASSEGTGDTEAFF. The CDR3 DNA is TGTGCCAGCAGTGAGGGGACAGGGGACACTGAAGCTTTCTTT.